The TCR beta chain under discussion was sequenced for a study of pediatric ulcerative colitis. Study-level points and caveats: A couple of rectal clonotypes were found only in ulcerative colitis patients, all of them. Repertoires came from total lymphocyte DNA, not specific subsets.

The rectum was sampled with one to two pinch biopsies at colonoscopy. V was shortened by 6 bases and J by 1 base, with 17 bases between the two germline ends. CDR3 length: 16 residues. Germline-derived CDR1 and CDR2 are SNHLY and FYNNEI. The survey-level immunoSEQ assay was used. Using immunoSEQ multiplex PCR, the repertoire was profiled, and TCRdb retains in-frame clones only, with some absent. The data hold about 35,000 clones, with about 81% observed a single time. Turning to this clone: Its antigen is currently unknown.

Sequencing was done on a sample of gut tissue. This chain joins TRBV2 and TRBJ2-3, with D possibly being TRBD1 or TRBD2 (5 bases each). The sequence came from a boy between 10 and 17 years old with mild ulcerative colitis. Here the CDR3 DNA reads TGTGCCAGCAGAAACCGTCGGGGCAGGGGCACAGATACGCAGTATTTT. Protein: CASRNRRGRGTDTQYF. Looking up the rest from reference TRBV2 and TRBJ2-3 gives the full variable domain: EPEVTQTPSHQVTQMGQEVILRCVPISNHLYFYWYRQILGQKVEFLVSFYNNEISEKSEIFDDQFSVERPDGSNFTLKIRSTKLEDSAMYFCASRNRRGRGTDTQYFGPGTRLTVL.